This T cell receptor beta chain was profiled in a study of blood T cell repertoires in COVID-19. Whole-study context: PBMCs, B-cell-depleted T cells, or T cells provided the cDNA or gDNA that made up the material.

As originally analysed: Cell counts per sample came from amplifying reference gene primers. Some clones are missing from TCRdb's copy, which holds only in-frame ones; the method was immunoSEQ multiplex PCR. The V and J calls and the clone size are those of that table, but D and trimming were determined from the DNA. The data contain about 120,000 clones, approximately 86% of them seen just once; the ten biggest clones take up roughly 11%. The Seattle patients joined while their infection was active and were tracked longitudinally afterward. Germline V gives CDR1 SNHLY, CDR2 FYNNEI. Trimming cost V 0 bases and J 9 bases, with 9 bases left between them. CDR3 size: 12 residues.

Sequenced sample: peripheral blood. This sequence originates from an older woman with COVID-19, enrolled during active disease. The J gene is TRBJ2-7, the V gene TRBV2, with D tentatively TRBD2 (5 bases). Written as DNA, the CDR3 is TGTGCCAGCAGTGAAGCGGAGGTGCCGCAGTACTTC. Translated: CASSEAEVPQYF.